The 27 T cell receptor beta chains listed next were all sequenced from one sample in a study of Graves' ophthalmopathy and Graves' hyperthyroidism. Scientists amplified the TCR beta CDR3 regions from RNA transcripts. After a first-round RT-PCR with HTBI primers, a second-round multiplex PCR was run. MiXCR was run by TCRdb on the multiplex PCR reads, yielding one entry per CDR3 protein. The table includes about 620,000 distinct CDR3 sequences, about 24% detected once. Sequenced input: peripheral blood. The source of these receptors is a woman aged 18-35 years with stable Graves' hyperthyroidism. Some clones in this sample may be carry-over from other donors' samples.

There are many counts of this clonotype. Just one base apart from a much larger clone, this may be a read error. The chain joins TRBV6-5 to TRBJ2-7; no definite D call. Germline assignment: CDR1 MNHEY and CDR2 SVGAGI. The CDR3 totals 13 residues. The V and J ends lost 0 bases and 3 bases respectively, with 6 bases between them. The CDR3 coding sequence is TGTGCCAGCAGTTACTCGTTCGGCTACGAGCAGTACTTC. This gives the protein CASSYSFGYEQYF.

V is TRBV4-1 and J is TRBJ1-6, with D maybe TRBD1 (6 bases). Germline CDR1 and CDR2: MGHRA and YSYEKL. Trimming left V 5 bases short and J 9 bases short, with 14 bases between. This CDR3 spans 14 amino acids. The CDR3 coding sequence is TGCGCCAGCAGCACACAGGGTTACGGTTCACCCCTCCACTTT. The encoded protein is CASSTQGYGSPLHF.

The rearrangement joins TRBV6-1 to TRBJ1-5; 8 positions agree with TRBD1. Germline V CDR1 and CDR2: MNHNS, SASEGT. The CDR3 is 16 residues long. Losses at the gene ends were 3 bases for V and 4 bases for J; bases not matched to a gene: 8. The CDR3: CASSEFPGQENQPQHF. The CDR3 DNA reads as TGTGCCAGCAGTGAGTTTCCGGGACAGGAAAATCAGCCCCAGCATTTT.

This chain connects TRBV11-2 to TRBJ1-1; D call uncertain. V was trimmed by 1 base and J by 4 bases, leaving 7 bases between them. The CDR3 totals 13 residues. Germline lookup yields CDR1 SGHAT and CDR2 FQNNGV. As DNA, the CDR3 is TGTGCCAGCAGCTTAGGGCCACCCACTGAAGCTTTCTTT. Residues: CASSLGPPTEAFF.

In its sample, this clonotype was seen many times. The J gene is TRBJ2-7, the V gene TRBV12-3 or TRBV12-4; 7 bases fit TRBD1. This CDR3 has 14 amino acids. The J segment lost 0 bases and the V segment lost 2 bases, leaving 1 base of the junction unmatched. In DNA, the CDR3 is TGTGCCAGCAGTTTACAGGGGGTCTCCTACGAGCAGTACTTC. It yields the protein CASSLQGVSYEQYF.

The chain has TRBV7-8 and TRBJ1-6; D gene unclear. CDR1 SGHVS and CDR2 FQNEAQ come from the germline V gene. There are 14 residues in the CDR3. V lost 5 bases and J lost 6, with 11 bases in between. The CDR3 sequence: CASSTKGSNSPLHF. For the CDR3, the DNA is TGTGCCAGCAGCACGAAGGGTAGTAATTCACCCCTCCACTTT.

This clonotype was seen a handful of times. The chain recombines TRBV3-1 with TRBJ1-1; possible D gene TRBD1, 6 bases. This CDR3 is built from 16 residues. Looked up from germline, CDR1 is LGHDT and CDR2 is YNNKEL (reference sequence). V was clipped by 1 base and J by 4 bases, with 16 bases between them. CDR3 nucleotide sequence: TGTGCCAGCAGCCAAGTTTTGAGGGGGTGGCCCACTGAAGCTTTCTTT. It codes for CASSQVLRGWPTEAFF.

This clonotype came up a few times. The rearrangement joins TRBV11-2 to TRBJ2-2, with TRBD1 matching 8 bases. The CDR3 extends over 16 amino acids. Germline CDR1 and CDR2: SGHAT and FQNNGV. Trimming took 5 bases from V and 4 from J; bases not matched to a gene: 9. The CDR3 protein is CASSPLSQGGTGELFF. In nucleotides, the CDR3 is TGTGCCAGCAGCCCGCTTTCACAGGGGGGCACCGGGGAGCTGTTTTTT.

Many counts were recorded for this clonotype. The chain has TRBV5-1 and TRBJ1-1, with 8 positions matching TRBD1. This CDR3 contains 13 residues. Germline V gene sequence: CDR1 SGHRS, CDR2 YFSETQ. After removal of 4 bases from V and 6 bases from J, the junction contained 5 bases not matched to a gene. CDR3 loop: CASSGDRGAEAFF. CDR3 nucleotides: TGCGCCAGCAGCGGTGACAGGGGTGCTGAAGCTTTCTTT.

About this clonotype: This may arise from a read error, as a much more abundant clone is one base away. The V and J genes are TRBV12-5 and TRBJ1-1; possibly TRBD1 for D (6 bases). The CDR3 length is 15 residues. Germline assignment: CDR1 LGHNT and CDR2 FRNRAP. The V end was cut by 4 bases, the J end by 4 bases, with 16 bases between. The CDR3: CASGSARGFSTEAFF. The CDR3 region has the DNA TGTGCTAGTGGTTCGGCCAGGGGTTTCAGCACTGAAGCTTTCTTT.

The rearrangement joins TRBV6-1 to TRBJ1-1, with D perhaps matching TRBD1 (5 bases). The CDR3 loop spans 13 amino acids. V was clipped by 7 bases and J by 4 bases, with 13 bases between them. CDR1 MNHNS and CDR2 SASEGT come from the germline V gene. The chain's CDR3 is CASIRGERTEAFF. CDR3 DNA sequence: TGTGCCAGCATAAGGGGTGAGCGCACTGAAGCTTTCTTT.

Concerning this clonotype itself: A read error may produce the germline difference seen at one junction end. CDR3 bases: TGTGCCAGCAGTAAAGGGGAAATTGGGGCCAAAAACATTAAGTACTTC. Translation: CASSKGEIGAKNIKYF. The chain combines TRBV5-5 with TRBJ2-4; tentatively, D is TRBD1 (5 bases). The CDR3 spans 16 residues. CDR1 is SGHKS and CDR2 is YYEKEE in the germline V gene (reference sequence).

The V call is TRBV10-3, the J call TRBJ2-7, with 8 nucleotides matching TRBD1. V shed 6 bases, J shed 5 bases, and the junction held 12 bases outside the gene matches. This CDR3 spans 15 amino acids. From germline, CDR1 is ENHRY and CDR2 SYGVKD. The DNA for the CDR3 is TGTGCCATCAGGACGACAGGGGTAGGCTCGAACGAGCAGTACTTC. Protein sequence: CAIRTTGVGSNEQYF.

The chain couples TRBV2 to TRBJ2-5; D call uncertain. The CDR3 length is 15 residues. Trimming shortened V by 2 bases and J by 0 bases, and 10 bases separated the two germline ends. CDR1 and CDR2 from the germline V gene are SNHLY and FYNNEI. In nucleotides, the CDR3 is TGTGCCAGCAGTGAACCCTGGCTGTACCAAGAGACCCAGTACTTC. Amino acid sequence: CASSEPWLYQETQYF.

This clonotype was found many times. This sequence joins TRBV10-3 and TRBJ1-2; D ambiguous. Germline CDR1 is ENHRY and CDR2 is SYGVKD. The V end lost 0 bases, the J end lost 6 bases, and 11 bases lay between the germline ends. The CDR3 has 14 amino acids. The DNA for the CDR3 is TGTGCCATCAGTGAGTCACCAGGAGGGCATGGCTACACCTTC. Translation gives CAISESPGGHGYTF.

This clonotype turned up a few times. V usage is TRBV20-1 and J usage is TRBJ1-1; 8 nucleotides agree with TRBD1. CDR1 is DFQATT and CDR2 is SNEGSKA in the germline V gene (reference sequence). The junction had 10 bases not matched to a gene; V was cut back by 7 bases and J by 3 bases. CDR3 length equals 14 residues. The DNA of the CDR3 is TGCAGTGTTTTCCCCAGGGGGCCGGACACTGAAGCTTTCTTT. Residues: CSVFPRGPDTEAFF.

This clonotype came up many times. DNA for the CDR3: TGTGCCAGCAGCTCCAGTAGGGACAGCTTCTATGGCTACACCTTC. Its protein product is CASSSSRDSFYGYTF. The J gene is TRBJ1-2, the V gene TRBV7-8; 7 bases fit TRBD1. This CDR3 is 15 amino acids long. Trimming at V came to 4 bases and at J to 4 bases, leaving 9 bases not matched to a gene. Germline lookup yields CDR1 SGHVS and CDR2 FQNEAQ.

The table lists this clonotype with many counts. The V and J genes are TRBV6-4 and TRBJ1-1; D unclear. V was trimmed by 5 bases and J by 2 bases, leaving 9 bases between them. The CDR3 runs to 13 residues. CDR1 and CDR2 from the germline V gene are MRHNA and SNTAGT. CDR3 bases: TGTGCCAGCAGTAGCTACGAAAACACTGAAGCTTTCTTT. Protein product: CASSSYENTEAFF.

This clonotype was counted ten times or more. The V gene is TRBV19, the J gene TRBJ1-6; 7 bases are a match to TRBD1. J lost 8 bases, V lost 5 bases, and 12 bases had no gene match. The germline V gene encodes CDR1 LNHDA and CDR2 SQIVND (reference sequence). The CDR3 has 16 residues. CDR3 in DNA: TGTGCCAGTAGTTCCATGCACAGGGGATCAGATTCACCCCTCCACTTT. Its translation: CASSSMHRGSDSPLHF. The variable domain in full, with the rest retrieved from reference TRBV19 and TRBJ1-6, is DGGITQSPKYLFRKEGQNVTLSCEQNLNHDAMYWYRQDPGQGLRLIYYSQIVNDFQKGDIAEGYSVSREKKESFPLTVTSAQKNPTAFYLCASSSMHRGSDSPLHFGNGTRLTVT.

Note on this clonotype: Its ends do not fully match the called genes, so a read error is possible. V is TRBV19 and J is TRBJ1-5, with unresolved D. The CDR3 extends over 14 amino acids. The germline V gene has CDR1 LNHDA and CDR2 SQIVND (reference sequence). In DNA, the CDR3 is TGTGCCAGCCAGGACTACACTAGCTATCAGCCTCAGCATTTT. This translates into CASQDYTSYQPQHF.

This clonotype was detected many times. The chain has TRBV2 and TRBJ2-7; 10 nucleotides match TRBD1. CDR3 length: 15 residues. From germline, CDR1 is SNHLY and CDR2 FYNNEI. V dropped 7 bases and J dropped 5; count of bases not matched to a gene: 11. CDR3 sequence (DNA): TGTGCCAGCACCAGGACGGGGACAGGGGCTGACGAGCAGTACTTC. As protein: CASTRTGTGADEQYF.

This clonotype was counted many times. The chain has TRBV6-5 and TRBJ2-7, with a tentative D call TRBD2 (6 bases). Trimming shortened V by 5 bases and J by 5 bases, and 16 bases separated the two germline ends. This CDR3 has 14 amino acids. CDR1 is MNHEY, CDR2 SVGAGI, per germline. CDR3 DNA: TGTGCCAGCAGTCCCCGACTAGGCGTCCACGAGCAGTACTTC. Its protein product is CASSPRLGVHEQYF.

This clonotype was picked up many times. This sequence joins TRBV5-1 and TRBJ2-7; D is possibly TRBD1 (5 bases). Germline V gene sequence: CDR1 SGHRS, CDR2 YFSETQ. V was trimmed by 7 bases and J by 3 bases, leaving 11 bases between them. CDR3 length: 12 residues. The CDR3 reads CASVGEGYEQYF. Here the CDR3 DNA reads TGCGCCAGCGTAGGGGAAGGCTACGAGCAGTACTTC.

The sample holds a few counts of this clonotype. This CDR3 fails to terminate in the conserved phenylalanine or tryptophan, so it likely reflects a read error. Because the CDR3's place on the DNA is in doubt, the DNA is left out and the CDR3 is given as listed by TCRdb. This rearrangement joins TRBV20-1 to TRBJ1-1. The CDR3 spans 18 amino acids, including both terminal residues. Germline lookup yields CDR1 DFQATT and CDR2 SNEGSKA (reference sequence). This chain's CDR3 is CSAETHGRTPSQVRMPTV.

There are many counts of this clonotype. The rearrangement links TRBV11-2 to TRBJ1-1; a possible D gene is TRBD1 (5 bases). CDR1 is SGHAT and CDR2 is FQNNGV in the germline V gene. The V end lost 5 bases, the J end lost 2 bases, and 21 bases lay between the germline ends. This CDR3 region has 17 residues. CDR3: CASSPTPRSGDNTEAFF. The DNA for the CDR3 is TGTGCCAGCAGCCCCACCCCGCGCTCGGGGGATAACACTGAAGCTTTCTTT.

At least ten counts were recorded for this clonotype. The CDR3 region has the DNA TGCGCCAGCAGTGAGACAACTAACTATGGCTACACCTTC. It yields the protein CASSETTNYGYTF. The V gene is TRBV10-1, the J gene TRBJ1-2; D not resolved. This CDR3 is 13 amino acids long. The V end was cut by 2 bases, the J end by 0 bases, with 4 bases between. Looked up from germline, CDR1 is WNHNN and CDR2 is SYGVQD (reference sequence).

The CDR3 sequence: CSVGDPQETQYF. The CDR3, as DNA: TGCAGCGTTGGGGACCCCCAAGAGACCCAGTACTTC. The gene calls are TRBV29-1 and TRBJ2-5; D possibly matches TRBD1 or TRBD2 (5 bases each). Trimming left V 4 bases short and J 1 base short, with 7 bases between. The CDR3 totals 12 residues. CDR1 and CDR2 from the germline V gene are SQVTM and ANQGSEA.